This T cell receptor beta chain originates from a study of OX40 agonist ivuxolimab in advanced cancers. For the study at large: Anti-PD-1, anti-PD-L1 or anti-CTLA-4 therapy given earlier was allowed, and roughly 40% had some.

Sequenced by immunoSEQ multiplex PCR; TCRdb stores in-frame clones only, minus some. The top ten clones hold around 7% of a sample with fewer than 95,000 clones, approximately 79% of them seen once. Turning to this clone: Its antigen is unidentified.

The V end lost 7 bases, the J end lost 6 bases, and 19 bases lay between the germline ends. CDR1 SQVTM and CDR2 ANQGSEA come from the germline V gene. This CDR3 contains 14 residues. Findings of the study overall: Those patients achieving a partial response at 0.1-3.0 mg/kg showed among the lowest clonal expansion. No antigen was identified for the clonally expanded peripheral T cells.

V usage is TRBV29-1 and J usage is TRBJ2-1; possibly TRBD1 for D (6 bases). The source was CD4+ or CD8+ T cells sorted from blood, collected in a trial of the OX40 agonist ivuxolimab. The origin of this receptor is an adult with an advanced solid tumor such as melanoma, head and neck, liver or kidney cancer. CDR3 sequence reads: CSDRGQGWGNEQFF. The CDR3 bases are TGCAGCGACCGGGGTCAGGGGTGGGGCAATGAGCAGTTCTTC.